This passage covers 23 T cell receptor beta chains from one sample sequenced in a study of blood T cell repertoires in COVID-19. Using immunoSEQ multiplex PCR, the repertoire was profiled, and TCRdb retains in-frame clones only, with some absent. The sample holds some 160,000 clones, 80% to 90% seen once. The sequencing input was PBMCs or T cells enriched from blood (not recorded which). Every receptor here comes from a woman aged 45-59 years who had recovered from COVID-19.

J is TRBJ2-1 and V is TRBV7-9, with TRBD1 identical over 7 bases. J gave up 8 bases and V 5 bases, and 3 bases lay outside the gene matches. Germline-derived CDR1 and CDR2 are SEHNR and FQNEAQ (reference sequence). This CDR3 region has 12 residues. CDR3 sequence: CASSETGDEQFF. CDR3 nucleotides: TGTGCCAGCAGCGAAACAGGGGATGAGCAGTTCTTC.

This clone came up many times. The rearrangement uses TRBV11-2 and TRBJ2-5; 9 positions match TRBD2. Germline lookup yields CDR1 SGHAT and CDR2 FQNNGV. This CDR3 spans 19 amino acids. Germline trimming cut 2 bases from V and 5 bases from J; bases unmatched to any gene: 18. For the CDR3, the DNA is TGTGCCAGCAGCTTATTGGGGTTTGGCGGGGGGGCCAGTCTCGAGACCCAGTACTTC. Translating it yields CASSLLGFGGGASLETQYF.

This clone was seen once. V gene TRBV7-2 combines with J gene TRBJ1-6, with TRBD1 matching 10 bases. CDR1 SGHTA and CDR2 FQGNSA come from the germline V gene. The trim removed 2 bases at V and 10 bases at J, leaving 5 bases unmatched. This CDR3 is 15 amino acids long. CDR3 in DNA: TGTGCCAGCAGCTTATCGGGACAGGGGACGTCACCCCTCCACTTT. This gives the protein CASSLSGQGTSPLHF.

The CDR3 DNA is TGTGCCAGCAGTTCAACAACAGGAATCAGGGAGCAGTACTTC. This encodes CASSSTTGIREQYF. This rearrangement joins TRBV28 to TRBJ2-7, with D perhaps matching TRBD1 (5 bases). The V and J ends lost 4 bases and 7 bases respectively, with 17 bases between them. Germline CDR1 is MDHEN and CDR2 is SYDVKM. The CDR3 has 14 amino acids.

The chain recombines TRBV19 with TRBJ1-5, with 10 nucleotides matching TRBD1. Germline V gene data show CDR1 as LNHDA and CDR2 as SQIVND (reference sequence). There are 14 residues in the CDR3. The trim removed 4 bases at V and 7 bases at J, leaving 4 bases unmatched. Written as DNA, the CDR3 is TGTGCCAGTAGTACGACAGGGGGCGGACAGCCCCAGCATTTT. Protein: CASSTTGGGQPQHF.

The chain couples TRBV25-1 to TRBJ2-2, with D uncertain. Trimming took 3 bases from V and 0 from J, leaving 2 bases between them. CDR1 is MGHDK and CDR2 is SYGVNS in the germline V gene. CDR3 size: 13 residues. This CDR3 is CASSDTNTGELFF. DNA of the CDR3: TGTGCCAGCAGTGACACGAACACCGGGGAGCTGTTTTTT.

This clone was counted a few times. The rearrangement links TRBV7-2 to TRBJ1-1; no definite D call. Trimming removed 3 bases from V and 0 bases from J, with 5 bases in between. This CDR3 comprises 13 residues. Germline V CDR1 and CDR2: SGHTA, FQGNSA. CDR3 in amino acids: CASSFPMNTEAFF. The CDR3 coding sequence is TGTGCCAGCAGCTTCCCTATGAACACTGAAGCTTTCTTT.

J is TRBJ1-1 and V is TRBV7-8; 9 bases map to TRBD1. Germline V gene data show CDR1 as SGHVS and CDR2 as FQNEAQ. Losses at the gene ends were 4 bases for V and 1 base for J; bases not matched to a gene: 1. The CDR3 has 14 amino acids. The CDR3 protein is CASSSGQGNTEAFF. CDR3 DNA sequence: TGTGCCAGCAGCTCGGGACAGGGGAACACTGAAGCTTTCTTT.

The V gene is TRBV27, the J gene TRBJ2-5; 11 nucleotides align to TRBD2. Trimming removed 4 bases from V and 3 bases from J; junction bases left unmatched: 7. From germline, CDR1 is MNHEY and CDR2 SMNVEV (reference sequence). This CDR3 is 16 amino acids long. CDR3 loop: CASSSRTSGSKETQYF. CDR3 in DNA: TGTGCCAGCAGTTCACGGACTAGCGGGTCTAAAGAGACCCAGTACTTC.

This clone was counted only a few times. The chain employs TRBV5-5 and TRBJ2-3; tentatively, D is TRBD2 (6 bases). From germline, CDR1 is SGHKS and CDR2 YYEKEE (reference sequence). V was clipped by 2 bases and J by 4 bases, with 8 bases between them. CDR3 size: 13 residues. For the CDR3, the DNA is TGTGCCAGCAGCTTCAGGAGGGCAGATACGCAGTATTTT. It translates to CASSFRRADTQYF.

The rearrangement uses TRBV20-1 and TRBJ1-1; D not resolved. This CDR3 has 11 amino acids. The germline CDR1 and CDR2 sequences are DFQATT and SNEGSKA (reference sequence). The germline V and J ends were trimmed by 6 bases and 10 bases, with 15 bases remaining between them. The CDR3 region is CSAEGGLVAFF. The CDR3, as DNA: TGCAGTGCCGAAGGAGGGTTAGTAGCTTTCTTT.

The V and J genes are TRBV7-6 and TRBJ2-3, with TRBD2 matching 10 bases. Germline lookup yields CDR1 SGHVS and CDR2 FNYEAQ. Trimming cost V 6 bases and J 4 bases; bases outside gene matches: 7. CDR3 length equals 15 residues. Here the CDR3 DNA reads TGTGCCAGCAGTCAGAGCGGGGGGGCCCCAGATACGCAGTATTTT. This codes for CASSQSGGAPDTQYF.

This clone was recorded only once. Written as DNA, the CDR3 is TGTGCCAGCAGTGATACTAGCGGGAGCTCCTACAATGAGCAGTTCTTC. It codes for CASSDTSGSSYNEQFF. V gene TRBV28 combines with J gene TRBJ2-1, with 11 bases aligning to TRBD2. There are 16 residues in the CDR3. Germline V gene data show CDR1 as MDHEN and CDR2 as SYDVKM. The V gene end was trimmed by 5 bases and the J gene end by 0 bases; junction bases not matched to a gene: 3.

The rearrangement links TRBV6-4 to TRBJ1-2; D unresolved. The CDR3 has 14 amino acids. Germline assignment: CDR1 MRHNA and CDR2 SNTAGT. V was pared by 0 bases and J by 2 bases, with 7 bases between. CDR3 residues: CASSDSGRNYGYTF. CDR3 sequence (DNA): TGTGCCAGCAGTGACTCAGGGAGGAACTATGGCTACACCTTC.

The genes are TRBV27 and TRBJ2-7, with 10 bases identical to TRBD2. There are 17 residues in the CDR3. The germline CDR1 and CDR2 sequences are MNHEY and SMNVEV (reference sequence). Trimming cost V 0 bases and J 6 bases; bases outside gene matches: 11. The CDR3 loop is CASSLSSGLAGESEQYF. The CDR3 DNA sequence: TGTGCCAGCAGTTTATCATCAGGTCTAGCGGGAGAGAGCGAGCAGTACTTC.

The rearrangement joins TRBV19 to TRBJ2-1; D may be TRBD1 (6 bases). The germline gives CDR1 LNHDA, CDR2 SQIVND (reference sequence). This CDR3 spans 15 amino acids. Trimming shortened V by 7 bases and J by 2 bases, and 15 bases separated the two germline ends. CDR3 coding DNA: TGTGCCAGTACCCAGACAGGCTTGGCCTACAATGAGCAGTTCTTC. This sequence encodes CASTQTGLAYNEQFF.

The V call is TRBV19, the J call TRBJ1-1, with 7 bases matching TRBD1. V shed 0 bases, J shed 8 bases, and the junction held 12 bases outside the gene matches. The CDR3 has 16 residues. The V gene's germline CDR1 is LNHDA and CDR2 SQIVND (reference sequence). DNA of the CDR3: TGTGCCAGTAGTATAGATGGAACAGGGGCCCCAACCGAAGCTTTCTTT. It is translated as CASSIDGTGAPTEAFF. The entire variable domain, with the rest obtained from reference TRBV19 and TRBJ1-1, is as follows: DGGITQSPKYLFRKEGQNVTLSCEQNLNHDAMYWYRQDPGQGLRLIYYSQIVNDFQKGDIAEGYSVSREKKESFPLTVTSAQKNPTAFYLCASSIDGTGAPTEAFFGQGTRLTVV.

V and J are TRBV6-5 and TRBJ1-1, with D tentatively TRBD1 (6 bases). Germline CDR1 and CDR2: MNHEY and SVGAGI. The CDR3 totals 13 residues. The ends were cut back, 10 bases at V and 5 bases at J, with 17 bases in the middle. CDR3 nucleotide sequence: TGTGCCACAAAAAAACAGGGTGGTACTGAAGCTTTCTTT. It codes for CATKKQGGTEAFF.

The chain carries TRBV7-2 and TRBJ1-2; a weak D match, TRBD1 (5 bases). The V gene lost 4 bases and the J gene lost 4 bases, with 16 bases spanning the gap. Germline V gene lookup returns CDR1 SGHTA and CDR2 FQGNSA. This CDR3 region has 15 residues. CDR3 protein: CASSSLGPTIYGYTF. CDR3 nucleotide sequence: TGTGCCAGCAGCTCCCTGGGGCCAACTATCTATGGCTACACCTTC.

J is TRBJ1-6 and V is TRBV6-1, with D possibly TRBD1 on 5 matching bases. Trimming left V 3 bases short and J 9 bases short, with 9 bases between. Germline V lookup: CDR1 MNHNS, CDR2 SASEGT. This CDR3 contains 13 residues. The CDR3 loop is CASSDRVVSPLHF. Here the CDR3 DNA reads TGTGCCAGCAGTGACAGGGTTGTTTCACCCCTCCACTTT.

The chain employs TRBV6-5 and TRBJ1-4; D call uncertain. Germline V gene sequence: CDR1 MNHEY, CDR2 SVGAGI. The CDR3 is 15 residues long. Trimming shortened V by 0 bases and J by 11 bases, and 16 bases separated the two germline ends. The CDR3 DNA reads as TGTGCCAGCAGTTACTCGAGATCCGGGTTTGCGAAACTGTTTTTT. It specifies CASSYSRSGFAKLFF.

The chain carries TRBV7-9 and TRBJ1-6; no clear D. The CDR3 has 15 amino acids. Trimming removed 4 bases from V and 7 bases from J, with 14 bases in between. The germline CDR1 and CDR2 sequences are SEHNR and FQNEAQ (reference sequence). The CDR3 region is CASSSGREGNSPLHF. DNA for the CDR3: TGTGCCAGCAGCTCCGGGAGGGAAGGAAATTCACCCCTCCACTTT.

The J gene is TRBJ1-2, the V gene TRBV28, with TRBD1 identical over 8 bases. Trimming took 9 bases from V and 5 from J; bases not matched to a gene: 5. CDR1 MDHEN and CDR2 SYDVKM come from the germline V gene. The CDR3 is 12 residues long. The chain's CDR3 is CASGQGRYGYTF. CDR3 nucleotide sequence: TGTGCCAGTGGACAGGGCCGGTATGGCTACACCTTC.